This T cell receptor (beta chain) was sequenced during a study of T cell responses to AZD1222 COVID-19 vaccine. Produced via immunoSEQ multiplex PCR; TCRdb's table is partial and in-frame only. Among 250,000 to 300,000 clones listed, almost 95% were seen once. Second-dose recipients at about 4 or about 12 weeks were treated as one pooled group. The V segment lost 4 bases and the J segment 0 bases; nucleotides outside the gene matches: 2. Germline CDR1 reads SGHRS; CDR2 reads YFSETQ. This CDR3 region has 14 residues. The sample was peripheral blood, taken 28 days after the second AZD1222 dose. The chain couples TRBV5-1 to TRBJ1-1; TRBD1 matches at 8 bases. The TCR sequence derives from an adult who received the AZD1222 COVID-19 vaccine. CDR3 region: CASSLTGVNTEAFF. In DNA, the CDR3 is TGCGCCAGCAGCCTGACAGGGGTGAACACTGAAGCTTTCTTT.